This section outlines one TCR beta chain sequence together with its context. Its matching antigen is unknown. The sample is drawn from a study of cytomegalovirus exposure and HLA in healthy donors. Study-wide points: High specificity and sensitivity for cytomegalovirus status were reported for the classifier. Roughly 170 TCR beta chains were listed as cytomegalovirus-associated.

The V end lost 3 bases, the J end lost 5 bases, and 14 bases lay between the germline ends. The CDR3 length is 14 residues. The germline gives CDR1 MNHEY, CDR2 SMNVEV (reference sequence). Only in-frame clones appear in the TCRdb table, and some are missing; sequencing was by immunoSEQ multiplex PCR. The table records 200,000 to 300,000 clones, about 90% of them present only once. This TCR derives from a woman in her thirties in good health and CMV-seropositive. Sequenced sample: PBMCs. This rearrangement joins TRBV27 to TRBJ2-7; TRBD2 is a possible D gene (6 bases). The CDR3 DNA follows: TGTGCCAGCAGTTTTGGGCTCGGAGGGGACGAGCAGTACTTC. This encodes CASSFGLGGDEQYF.